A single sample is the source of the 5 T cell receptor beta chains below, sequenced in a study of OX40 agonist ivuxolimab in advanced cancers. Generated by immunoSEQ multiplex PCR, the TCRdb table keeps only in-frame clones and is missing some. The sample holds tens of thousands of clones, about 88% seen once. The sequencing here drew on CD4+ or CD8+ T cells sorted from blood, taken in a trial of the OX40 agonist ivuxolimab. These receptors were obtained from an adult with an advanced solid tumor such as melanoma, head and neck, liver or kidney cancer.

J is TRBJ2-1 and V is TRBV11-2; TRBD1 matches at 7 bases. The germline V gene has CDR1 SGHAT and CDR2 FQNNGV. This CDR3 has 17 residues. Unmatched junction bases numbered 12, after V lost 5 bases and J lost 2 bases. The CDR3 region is CASSAGRWDSPYNEQFF. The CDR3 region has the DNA TGTGCCAGCAGCGCCGGAAGGTGGGACAGTCCCTACAATGAGCAGTTCTTC.

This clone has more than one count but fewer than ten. The DNA of the CDR3 is TGTGCCAGCAGCTTAGTTGACAGAAATTCACCCCTCCACTTT. Its translation is CASSLVDRNSPLHF. The gene calls are TRBV11-2 and TRBJ1-6; perhaps TRBD1 as D (5 bases). V was pared by 1 base and J by 7 bases, with 8 bases between. Germline lookup yields CDR1 SGHAT and CDR2 FQNNGV. The CDR3 runs 14 residues.

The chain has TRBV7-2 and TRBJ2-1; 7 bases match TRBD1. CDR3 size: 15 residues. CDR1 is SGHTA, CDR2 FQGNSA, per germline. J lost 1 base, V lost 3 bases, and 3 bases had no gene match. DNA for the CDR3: TGTGCCAGCAGCTTCAGGGGACAGTCCTACAATGAGCAGTTCTTC. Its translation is CASSFRGQSYNEQFF.

This CDR3 reads CASSYPRGHTDTQYF. The CDR3 DNA sequence: TGTGCCAGTAGTTATCCCAGGGGGCACACAGATACGCAGTATTTT. The gene calls are TRBV19 and TRBJ2-3; 8 bases fit TRBD1. The ends lost 5 bases at V and 2 bases at J; junction bases unmatched: 6. Germline V gene data show CDR1 as LNHDA and CDR2 as SQIVND (reference sequence). The CDR3 contains 15 residues.

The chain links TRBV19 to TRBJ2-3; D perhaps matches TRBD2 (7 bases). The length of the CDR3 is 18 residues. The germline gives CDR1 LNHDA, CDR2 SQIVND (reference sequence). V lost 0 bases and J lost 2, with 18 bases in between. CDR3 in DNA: TGTGCCAGTAGTATAGAGGCTAGGGCGGGGGCGCACACAGATACGCAGTATTTT. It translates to CASSIEARAGAHTDTQYF. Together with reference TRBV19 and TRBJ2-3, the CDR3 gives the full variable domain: DGGITQSPKYLFRKEGQNVTLSCEQNLNHDAMYWYRQDPGQGLRLIYYSQIVNDFQKGDIAEGYSVSREKKESFPLTVTSAQKNPTAFYLCASSIEARAGAHTDTQYFGPGTRLTVL.